The 5 T cell receptor beta chains below were found in one sample sequenced in a study of beta chain features in type 1 diabetes. Expressed TCRB transcripts were sequenced because the isolated RNA had all been reverse transcribed beforehand. Sequencing used immunoSEQ multiplex PCR; TCRdb keeps in-frame clones, though not all of them. The sample carries about half a million clones, 30% recorded once. Source material: naive CD4+ T cells from blood. Receptor source: a young man in good health.

This sequence joins TRBV4-2 and TRBJ2-7; D remains unclear. Trimming shortened V by 0 bases and J by 1 base, and 7 bases separated the two germline ends. CDR1 is LGHNA and CDR2 is YNFKEQ in the germline V gene. The CDR3 loop spans 14 amino acids. As DNA, the CDR3 is TGTGCCAGCAGCCAAGATTGGGATTCCTACGAGCAGTACTTC. Amino acids: CASSQDWDSYEQYF.

On this clone itself: The junction departs from the called germline gene at one end, perhaps through a read error. The chain employs TRBV7-7 and TRBJ2-1, with 10 bases lining up with TRBD2. CDR1 and CDR2 from the germline V gene are SSHAT and FNYEAQ (reference sequence). The CDR3 spans 16 residues. The CDR3 region is CASSLDRTSGGNEQFF. CDR3 bases: TGTGCTAGCAGCTTAGATCGGACTAGCGGAGGCAATGAGCAGTTCTTC.

The CDR3 sequence is CASYTQYF. The CDR3 DNA reads TGTGCCTCTTATACGCAGTATTTT. The chain combines TRBV30 with TRBJ2-3; D is uncertain. This CDR3 has 8 amino acids. The V end lost 7 bases, the J end lost 7 bases, and 3 bases lay between the germline ends. The germline gives CDR1 GTSNPN, CDR2 SVGIG (reference sequence).

The chain combines TRBV9 with TRBJ1-2; the match to TRBD1 covers 7 bases. Germline V gene sequence: CDR1 SGDLS, CDR2 YYNGEE. This CDR3 has 14 residues. Losses at the gene ends were 0 bases for V and 3 bases for J; bases not matched to a gene: 2. CDR3: CASSVGDSYYGYTF. In DNA form, the CDR3 reads TGTGCCAGCAGCGTAGGGGACAGCTACTATGGCTACACCTTC. The complete variable domain, with remaining parts taken from reference TRBV9 and TRBJ1-2, reads DSGVTQTPKHLITATGQRVTLRCSPRSGDLSVYWYQQSLDQGLQFLIQYYNGEERAKGNILERFSAQQFPDLHSELNLSSLELGDSALYFCASSVGDSYYGYTFGSGTRLTVV.

This sequence joins TRBV28 and TRBJ1-2; D is perhaps TRBD1 (5 bases). Trimming stripped 4 bases from V and 4 bases from J, with 13 bases between. This CDR3 comprises 14 residues. CDR1 is MDHEN and CDR2 is SYDVKM in the germline V gene. CDR3 in DNA: TGTGCCAGCAGTTCGCCCGGGACGGCCTATGGCTACACCTTC. This gives the protein CASSSPGTAYGYTF.